A single sample is the source of the 17 T cell receptor beta chains below, sequenced in a study of blood T cells in healthy people across ages. Sample-barcoded 5' priming and a J-beta primer mix drove a second PCR of roughly 7 to 11 cycles. TCRdb ran MiXCR on the 5' RACE reads and lists one entry per CDR3 protein. Among 850,000 or so distinct CDR3 sequences listed, 29% were seen once. Sequenced: blood. The receptors stem from a woman of 80 years or more in good health.

Comment on this clonotype: A much larger clone is a single base away; this may be a read error. This chain uses TRBV7-9 with TRBJ2-6; 11 bases map to TRBD1. This CDR3 region has 18 residues. Germline V gives CDR1 SEHNR, CDR2 FQNEAQ (reference sequence). CDR3 protein: CASSSTWTGGAGATVLTF. Written as DNA, the CDR3 is TGTGCCAGCAGCTCTACTTGGACAGGGGGCGCTGGGGCCACCGTCCTGACTTTC.

The sample holds one count of this clonotype. J is TRBJ2-1 and V is TRBV6-1, with 9 nucleotides matching TRBD1. CDR1 and CDR2 from the germline V gene are MNHNS and SASEGT. This CDR3 region has 17 residues. The V and J ends lost 2 bases and 6 bases, in that order; junction bases with no gene match: 11. This CDR3 is CASSEIQGTGTCNEQFF. DNA of the CDR3: TGTGCCAGCAGTGAAATTCAGGGGACAGGGACGTGCAATGAGCAGTTCTTC.

This clonotype was seen at least ten times. The V and J genes are TRBV15 and TRBJ1-6, with TRBD1 matching over 11 bases. V lost 2 bases and J lost 4; bases outside the gene matches: 1. CDR1 is LNHNV, CDR2 YYDKDF, per germline (reference sequence). This CDR3 comprises 16 residues. DNA for the CDR3: TGTGCCACCAGCAGAAGGGACAGGGGGTATAATTCACCCCTCCACTTT. As protein: CATSRRDRGYNSPLHF.

Concerning this clonotype: A much bigger clone sits one base away, suggesting this may be a read error. The J gene is TRBJ2-5, the V gene TRBV20-1; D gene uncertain. The end of the DNA is better explained by TRBJ2-7, so the J call may be wrong. The CDR3 runs 11 residues. The germline CDR1 and CDR2 sequences are DFQATT and SNEGSKA (reference sequence). CDR3 in DNA: TGCAGGGCTAGATCCCCCTACGAGCAGTACTTC. It translates to CRARSPYEQYF.

The gene calls are TRBV6-2 or TRBV6-3 and TRBJ1-5, with D tentatively TRBD1 (6 bases). The CDR3 is 16 amino acids. The V and J ends lost 6 bases and 0 bases respectively, with 15 bases between them. Germline V gene data show CDR1 as MNHEY and CDR2 as SVGEGT. Here the CDR3 reads CASRVSGAVSNQPQHF. The CDR3 DNA reads as TGTGCCAGCAGGGTTTCAGGGGCAGTTAGCAATCAGCCCCAGCATTTT.

Regarding this clonotype: Being one base from a much bigger clone, this may be a read error. This chain links TRBV21-1 with TRBJ2-7. TRBV21-1 counts as a pseudogene. The CDR3 loop spans 13 amino acids. CDR3 sequence: CASSITTAYGQYF. The CDR3 DNA reads as TGTGCCAGCAGCATAACTACGGCCTACGGGCAGTACTTC.

This clonotype was seen repeatedly, ten times or more. CDR3 nucleotides: TGTGCCAGCAGCTACCTAGCGGGGGGGCGCGACGAGCAGTACTTC. This sequence encodes CASSYLAGGRDEQYF. The chain joins TRBV11-2 to TRBJ2-7, with 12 nucleotides matching TRBD2. The ends lost 4 bases at V and 5 bases at J; junction bases unmatched: 6. The CDR3 is 15 amino acids. Germline assignment: CDR1 SGHAT and CDR2 FQNNGV.

This clonotype has ten or more counts. The rearrangement links TRBV20-1 to TRBJ1-2; 7 bases line up with TRBD1. The germline V gene has CDR1 DFQATT and CDR2 SNEGSKA (reference sequence). V lost 6 bases, J lost 1 base, and 5 bases stayed unmatched. This CDR3 is 13 amino acids long. Here the CDR3 reads CSAGGQINYGYTF. The DNA of the CDR3 is TGCAGTGCCGGGGGACAGATTAACTATGGCTACACCTTC.

This clonotype was seen many times. The rearrangement links TRBV5-1 to TRBJ2-5, with TRBD2 matching 11 bases. There are 14 residues in the CDR3. Per germline, CDR1 SGHRS and CDR2 YFSETQ. With 4 bases clipped from V and 3 bases from J, the junction kept 2 bases outside the gene matches. The CDR3 nucleotides read TGCGCCAGCAGCATGGGACTAGCGGAAGAGACCCAGTACTTC. It is translated as CASSMGLAEETQYF.

As regards this clonotype: A much larger clone differs from this one at a single base, so this may be a read error. CDR3: CASSSLLAGGTGEQYF. CDR3 DNA sequence: TGTGCCAGCAGCTCACTACTAGCGGGGGGTACGGGAGAGCAGTACTTC. The chain links TRBV11-2 to TRBJ2-5; 12 bases are a match to TRBD2. Trimming cost V 4 bases and J 11 bases; bases outside gene matches: 14. Germline CDR1 reads SGHAT; CDR2 reads FQNNGV. The CDR3 totals 16 residues.

This clonotype was recorded many times. The V and J genes are TRBV7-2 and TRBJ1-2; D is possibly TRBD1 (6 bases). Trimming pared 2 bases from V and 7 bases from J, leaving 17 bases between. CDR1 SGHTA and CDR2 FQGNSA come from the germline V gene. The CDR3 is 15 amino acids. This CDR3 reads CASSLWGATRSGYTF. CDR3 sequence (DNA): TGTGCCAGCAGCTTATGGGGGGCTACTCGGAGTGGCTACACCTTC.

This clonotype was found once. The chain joins TRBV11-2 to TRBJ2-6; 8 nucleotides line up with TRBD2. The ends lost 4 bases at V and 0 bases at J; junction bases unmatched: 5. CDR1 is SGHAT, CDR2 FQNNGV, per germline. The CDR3 covers 17 residues. CDR3 sequence reads: CASSSRSGTSGANVLTF. For the CDR3, the DNA is TGTGCCAGCAGCTCCCGTAGCGGGACCTCTGGGGCCAACGTCCTGACTTTC. Based on the CDR3 plus reference TRBV11-2 and TRBJ2-6, the full variable domain is EAGVAQSPRYKIIEKRQSVAFWCNPISGHATLYWYQQILGQGPKLLIQFQNNGVVDDSQLPKDRFSAERLKGVDSTLKIQPAKLEDSAVYLCASSSRSGTSGANVLTFGAGSRLTVL.

This clonotype occurred many times. The chain has TRBV27 and TRBJ2-1; 8 bases match TRBD2. With V trimmed by 8 bases and J by 3 bases, 9 bases remained unmatched. There are 15 residues in the CDR3. Germline V gene sequence: CDR1 MNHEY, CDR2 SMNVEV (reference sequence). DNA for the CDR3: TGTGCCAGCCGATCGCTAGCGGGTAACTACAATGAGCAGTTCTTC. Its translation: CASRSLAGNYNEQFF.

This clonotype was found once. The chain joins TRBV3-1 to TRBJ2-1, with 8 bases fitting TRBD2. The J segment lost 9 bases and the V segment lost 3 bases, leaving 13 bases of the junction unmatched. Germline V gives CDR1 LGHDT, CDR2 YNNKEL (reference sequence). The CDR3 runs to 16 residues. In DNA, the CDR3 is TGTGCCAGCAGCCACAAATCGGGGGGGAGCCACAGTGAGCAGTTCTTC. It translates to CASSHKSGGSHSEQFF.

V and J are TRBV7-2 and TRBJ2-6; D possibly corresponds to TRBD1 (6 bases). Trimming cost V 6 bases and J 3 bases, with 12 bases left between them. The CDR3 contains 15 residues. CDR1 and CDR2 from the germline V gene are SGHTA and FQGNSA. CDR3 nucleotides: TGTGCCAGCAGGGGCGACAGGAGTGGGGCCAACGTCCTGACTTTC. It yields the protein CASRGDRSGANVLTF.

This clonotype was observed at least ten times. V is TRBV20-1 and J is TRBJ1-2; TRBD1 might be the D (5 bases). The CDR3 spans 15 residues. Between the trimmed V and J ends, which lost 1 base and 3 bases, there was a span of 15 bases. CDR1 is DFQATT and CDR2 is SNEGSKA in the germline V gene (reference sequence). CDR3 residues: CSARGQRDLDYGYTF. Here the CDR3 DNA reads TGCAGTGCTAGAGGACAGCGGGATTTGGACTATGGCTACACCTTC.

This clonotype was recorded many times. The chain recombines TRBV25-1 with TRBJ2-3; 8 bases map to TRBD2. Looked up from germline, CDR1 is MGHDK and CDR2 is SYGVNS. V lost 4 bases and J lost 2; bases outside the gene matches: 5. The CDR3 spans 15 residues. The CDR3 protein is CASSVLAGFTDTQYF. Here the CDR3 DNA reads TGTGCCAGCAGTGTCCTAGCGGGTTTCACAGATACGCAGTATTTT.